Below are 27 T cell receptor beta chains sequenced from a single sample in a study of control samples from healthy donors and cancer patients. Method: immunoSEQ multiplex PCR; TCRdb's copy keeps in-frame clones and lacks some. The data contain some 100,000 clones, more than 75% of them seen just once; the ten biggest clones take up about a sixth. Sequenced sample: blood. The receptors come from a woman aged 45-65 years in good health.

The V gene is TRBV6-5, the J gene TRBJ2-5, with TRBD1 matching 8 bases. CDR1 is MNHEY and CDR2 is SVGAGI in the germline V gene. With 6 bases clipped from V and 5 bases from J, the junction kept 11 bases outside the gene matches. The CDR3 extends over 15 amino acids. In DNA form, the CDR3 reads TGTGCCAGCAGGATTTCCAGGGGGCGCGGGGAGACCCAGTACTTC. Translation gives CASRISRGRGETQYF.

The chain recombines TRBV29-1 with TRBJ1-2; no reliable D call. The V gene's germline CDR1 is SQVTM and CDR2 ANQGSEA. Trimming pared 2 bases from V and 4 bases from J, leaving 8 bases between. The CDR3 totals 12 residues. This CDR3 reads CSVELWGYGYTF. DNA for the CDR3: TGCAGCGTTGAACTTTGGGGCTATGGCTACACCTTC.

A single count supports this clone. CDR3 amino acids: CASSYTLGASNTEAFF. The CDR3 DNA reads TGTGCCAGCAGTTACACATTAGGGGCCTCTAACACTGAAGCTTTCTTT. The chain combines TRBV6-5 with TRBJ1-1, with D maybe TRBD1 (5 bases). Germline V gene lookup returns CDR1 MNHEY and CDR2 SVGAGI. The CDR3 consists of 16 residues. Trimming left V 2 bases short and J 2 bases short, with 15 bases between.

V usage is TRBV19 and J usage is TRBJ1-6; 7 bases agree with TRBD1. The CDR3 is made up of 18 amino acids. In germline, CDR1 is LNHDA, CDR2 SQIVND (reference sequence). The ends lost 4 bases at V and 4 bases at J; junction bases unmatched: 13. CDR3 region: CASSSRDRGQGYNSPLHF. Written as DNA, the CDR3 is TGTGCCAGTAGTAGCCGGGACAGAGGTCAAGGGTATAATTCACCCCTCCACTTT.

The chain's CDR3 is CASSELGRNTGELFF. CDR3 nucleotide sequence: TGTGCCAGCAGTGAACTAGGGCGGAACACCGGGGAGCTGTTTTTT. The rearrangement links TRBV6-1 to TRBJ2-2; D is uncertain. CDR1 MNHNS and CDR2 SASEGT come from the germline V gene. V lost 2 bases and J 1 base, leaving 8 bases between the germline ends. This CDR3 spans 15 amino acids.

This chain joins TRBV9 and TRBJ1-2; 9 positions match TRBD1. The germline CDR1 and CDR2 sequences are SGDLS and YYNGEE. The V segment lost 4 bases and the J segment 6 bases; nucleotides outside the gene matches: 7. CDR3 length: 14 amino acids. CDR3 bases: TGTGCCAGCAGCCCGGGACAGGGCCCTGATGGCTACACCTTC. It yields the protein CASSPGQGPDGYTF. The full variable domain, completed using reference TRBV9 and TRBJ1-2, is DSGVTQTPKHLITATGQRVTLRCSPRSGDLSVYWYQQSLDQGLQFLIQYYNGEERAKGNILERFSAQQFPDLHSELNLSSLELGDSALYFCASSPGQGPDGYTFGSGTRLTVV.

The chain combines TRBV10-3 with TRBJ1-2, with 9 bases fitting TRBD1. J gave up 6 bases and V 7 bases, and 3 bases lay outside the gene matches. CDR3 length: 12 amino acids. CDR1 and CDR2 from the germline V gene are ENHRY and SYGVKD. The CDR3 nucleotides are TGTGCCATCATGGACAGGGGAGATGGCTACACCTTC. Translating it yields CAIMDRGDGYTF.

This rearrangement joins TRBV29-1 to TRBJ1-1; D might be TRBD1 (6 bases). This CDR3 contains 14 residues. Trimming cost V 2 bases and J 5 bases, with 15 bases left between them. The germline V gene has CDR1 SQVTM and CDR2 ANQGSEA. CDR3 amino acids: CSVELRGKWTEAFF. The CDR3 DNA reads as TGCAGCGTTGAACTAAGGGGGAAGTGGACTGAAGCTTTCTTT.

The chain is built from TRBV3-1 (or the pseudogene TRBV3-2) and TRBJ2-1, with 7 bases identical to TRBD1. CDR1 LGHDT and CDR2 YNNKEL come from the germline V gene (reference sequence). The V and J ends lost 3 bases and 6 bases, in that order; junction bases with no gene match: 17. The CDR3 is 18 amino acids. The CDR3 region has the DNA TGTGCCAGCAGCCAGGAAGCTTTAAGGGACAGACCCCTCAATGAGCAGTTCTTC. This sequence encodes CASSQEALRDRPLNEQFF.

This clone was observed a few times. This chain links TRBV2 with TRBJ2-3; D gene unclear. CDR3 length equals 14 residues. Germline V gene sequence: CDR1 SNHLY, CDR2 FYNNEI. The V and J ends lost 4 bases and 1 base respectively, with 9 bases between them. The CDR3 region has the DNA TGTGCCAGCAGTGCTCAACTTGGCACAGATACGCAGTATTTT. This translates into CASSAQLGTDTQYF. Based on the CDR3 plus reference TRBV2 and TRBJ2-3, the full variable domain is EPEVTQTPSHQVTQMGQEVILRCVPISNHLYFYWYRQILGQKVEFLVSFYNNEISEKSEIFDDQFSVERPDGSNFTLKIRSTKLEDSAMYFCASSAQLGTDTQYFGPGTRLTVL.

CDR3 in amino acids: CASSLVYSAGRTTNEKLFF. The CDR3 nucleotides read TGTGCCAGCAGCTTAGTCTATTCTGCGGGGAGGACAACTAATGAAAAACTGTTTTTT. The rearrangement joins TRBV11-2 to TRBJ1-4; no definite D call. V was clipped by 1 base and J by 0 bases, with 18 bases between them. The CDR3 has 19 amino acids. Germline CDR1 reads SGHAT; CDR2 reads FQNNGV.

The table lists this clone with a count of one. The V gene is TRBV29-1, the J gene TRBJ1-2; TRBD1 might be the D (5 bases). The CDR3 loop spans 11 amino acids. Germline CDR1 SQVTM, CDR2 ANQGSEA. Trimming cost V 8 bases and J 4 bases, with 11 bases left between them. In DNA form, the CDR3 reads TGCAGCTTCGGACAAGCCTATGGCTACACCTTC. This translates into CSFGQAYGYTF.

This chain joins TRBV6-1 and TRBJ2-1, with 8 bases matching TRBD1. The CDR3 length is 17 residues. The germline gives CDR1 MNHNS, CDR2 SASEGT. The V gene end was trimmed by 4 bases and the J gene end by 0 bases; junction bases not matched to a gene: 8. The CDR3 nucleotides read TGTGCCAGCAGTGTGCGACCCGGGACAGGCTCCTACAATGAGCAGTTCTTC. This encodes CASSVRPGTGSYNEQFF.

Comments on this clone: The junction shows a germline mismatch at one end, possibly a read error. The genes are TRBV24-1 and TRBJ2-1, with 10 bases identical to TRBD2. Germline assignment: CDR1 KGHDR and CDR2 SFDVKD. The CDR3 covers 12 residues. The DNA for the CDR3 is TGTGCAACCAGAACAGCGGGGGGGAGGCAGTTCTTC. This encodes CATRTAGGRQFF.

The rearrangement joins TRBV12-5 to TRBJ1-6; D is unclear. Looked up from germline, CDR1 is LGHNT and CDR2 is FRNRAP. The CDR3 covers 14 residues. V dropped 6 bases and J dropped 5 bases, with 11 bases sitting between them. CDR3 sequence: CASGTETNNSPLHF. The CDR3 DNA reads TGTGCTAGTGGGACCGAAACTAATAATTCACCCCTCCACTTT.

The rearrangement joins TRBV7-2 to TRBJ2-2, with D perhaps matching TRBD1 or TRBD2 (6 bases each). Germline loops: CDR1 SGHTA, CDR2 FQGNSA. V lost 2 bases and J 2 bases, leaving 9 bases between the germline ends. The CDR3 sequence is 15 residues long. CDR3 region: CASSLRGENTGELFF. The CDR3 bases are TGTGCCAGCAGCTTAAGGGGGGAAAACACCGGGGAGCTGTTTTTT. Full variable domain (missing parts from reference TRBV7-2 and TRBJ2-2): GAGVSQSPSNKVTEKGKDVELRCDPISGHTALYWYRQSLGQGLEFLIYFQGNSAPDKSGLPSDRFSAERTGGSVSTLTIQRTQQEDSAVYLCASSLRGENTGELFFGEGSRLTVL.

This clone was detected only once. V gene TRBV29-1 combines with J gene TRBJ1-3; D perhaps matches TRBD1 (5 bases). Germline CDR1 reads SQVTM; CDR2 reads ANQGSEA. With 4 bases removed from V and 2 bases from J, the gap between germline ends came to 9 bases. This CDR3 has 13 residues. The CDR3 region has the DNA TGCAGCGTTGGCATGGGGGCTGGAAACACCATATATTTT. Encoded protein: CSVGMGAGNTIYF.

This rearrangement joins TRBV19 to TRBJ2-1; 9 bases line up with TRBD2. Trimming at V came to 8 bases and at J to 2 bases, leaving 10 bases not matched to a gene. The CDR3 is 16 residues long. The germline CDR1 and CDR2 sequences are LNHDA and SQIVND (reference sequence). CDR3: CASASGRLGAYNEQFF. Written as DNA, the CDR3 is TGTGCCAGTGCCAGCGGGAGGCTGGGAGCCTACAATGAGCAGTTCTTC.

This chain uses TRBV5-6 with TRBJ1-1; TRBD1 is a possible D gene (5 bases). Germline V gene lookup returns CDR1 SGHDT and CDR2 YYEEEE. CDR3 size: 15 residues. V lost 0 bases, J lost 1 base, and 10 bases lay in between. The CDR3: CASSLVGVGNTEAFF. As DNA, the CDR3 is TGTGCCAGCAGCTTGGTGGGGGTCGGGAACACTGAAGCTTTCTTT.

The genes are TRBV5-6 and TRBJ1-4; D call uncertain. V was clipped by 1 base and J by 2 bases, with 6 bases between them. Germline CDR1 and CDR2: SGHDT and YYEEEE. The CDR3 length is 14 residues. The CDR3 bases are TGTGCCAGCAGCTTGCGCCAGACTAATGAAAAACTGTTTTTT. This encodes CASSLRQTNEKLFF.

This chain uses TRBV5-1 with TRBJ2-5, with D possibly called TRBD1 or TRBD2 (6 bases each). V lost 0 bases to trimming and J lost 4 bases, with 10 bases between them. The CDR3 totals 14 residues. Looked up from germline, CDR1 is SGHRS and CDR2 is YFSETQ. CDR3 residues: CASSLARGRETQYF. For the CDR3, the DNA is TGCGCCAGCAGCTTGGCCCGGGGGCGAGAGACCCAGTACTTC.

The chain uses TRBV6-6 and TRBJ2-5, with TRBD2 matching over 8 bases. From germline, CDR1 is MNHNY and CDR2 SVGAGI (reference sequence). Trimming cost V 11 bases and J 1 base; bases outside gene matches: 6. The CDR3 totals 13 residues. The CDR3 DNA sequence: TGTGCCGCTACAGGACTAGCCCAAGAGACCCAGTACTTC. It encodes CAATGLAQETQYF.

This clone came up a few times. The chain couples TRBV30 to TRBJ2-2; 7 bases are shared with TRBD2. Germline V lookup: CDR1 GTSNPN, CDR2 SVGIG (reference sequence). There are 15 residues in the CDR3. V was pared by 3 bases and J by 0 bases, with 4 bases of the junction left unmatched. This CDR3 is CAWRGSGPNTGELFF. The DNA for the CDR3 is TGTGCCTGGAGGGGTAGCGGGCCGAACACCGGGGAGCTGTTTTTT.

The chain joins TRBV2 to TRBJ1-5, with 9 bases fitting TRBD1. Germline CDR1 reads SNHLY; CDR2 reads FYNNEI. This CDR3 has 15 amino acids. Trimming cost V 7 bases and J 2 bases; bases outside gene matches: 6. CDR3 region: CASNVQGARNQPQHF. Here the CDR3 DNA reads TGTGCCAGCAACGTACAGGGGGCGCGCAATCAGCCCCAGCATTTT.

The genes are TRBV11-2 and TRBJ2-3, with a tentative D call TRBD2 (6 bases). Trimming cost V 3 bases and J 3 bases, with 19 bases left between them. The germline V gene has CDR1 SGHAT and CDR2 FQNNGV. The CDR3 is made up of 17 amino acids. The CDR3 here is CASSFNAAGMWTDTQYF. CDR3 coding DNA: TGTGCCAGCAGCTTTAATGCGGCGGGAATGTGGACAGATACGCAGTATTTT.

The chain employs TRBV30 and TRBJ1-4, with 8 bases identical to TRBD1. CDR3 length: 13 amino acids. Germline V gene sequence: CDR1 GTSNPN, CDR2 SVGIG (reference sequence). The trim removed 4 bases at V and 5 bases at J, leaving 3 bases unmatched. This CDR3 reads CAWTGGLNEKLFF. DNA for the CDR3: TGTGCCTGGACAGGGGGCCTAAATGAAAAACTGTTTTTT.

This chain uses TRBV2 with TRBJ1-6; D gene ambiguous. Between the trimmed V and J ends, which lost 6 bases and 2 bases, there was a span of 11 bases. This CDR3 has 15 amino acids. The germline CDR1 and CDR2 sequences are SNHLY and FYNNEI. The DNA of the CDR3 is TGTGCCAGCAGGTTAGGAGACCCCTATAATTCACCCCTCCACTTT. Amino acid sequence: CASRLGDPYNSPLHF. The full variable domain, in which reference TRBV2 and TRBJ1-6 provide the parts outside the CDR3, is EPEVTQTPSHQVTQMGQEVILRCVPISNHLYFYWYRQILGQKVEFLVSFYNNEISEKSEIFDDQFSVERPDGSNFTLKIRSTKLEDSAMYFCASRLGDPYNSPLHFGNGTRLTVT.